A single sample gave rise to the 6 T cell receptor beta chains below, sequenced in a study of shared T cell receptors in the human thymus. TCRdb's table, derived via immunoSEQ multiplex PCR, lists solely in-frame clones and lacks some. Found here are about 660,000 clones, roughly 90% of them singletons; the top ten hold 0.0085% to 0.012%. The sample also formed part of further work on human thymus T cells.

Sequenced: thymocytes. These receptors all stem from a boy in the first two years of life with a congenital heart defect.

This chain uses TRBV12-5 with TRBJ1-2; D is undetermined. CDR1 is LGHNT and CDR2 is FRNRAP in the germline V gene. The CDR3 runs 14 residues. Trimming pared 5 bases from V and 2 bases from J, leaving 12 bases between. The CDR3 reads CASGPSEENYGYTF. The CDR3 nucleotides are TGTGCTAGTGGTCCTTCGGAGGAAAACTATGGCTACACCTTC.

The V call is TRBV4-3, the J call TRBJ2-1, with 10 positions matching TRBD2. CDR1 LGHNA and CDR2 YSLEER come from the germline V gene. V lost 3 bases to trimming and J lost 5 bases; unmatched junction nucleotides: 4. The length of the CDR3 is 15 residues. The CDR3, as DNA: TGCGCCAGCAGCCAGCTAGCGGGAGCCCACAATGAGCAGTTCTTC. Protein: CASSQLAGAHNEQFF.

The chain couples TRBV4-3 to TRBJ1-5; D not resolved. Germline CDR1 and CDR2: LGHNA and YSLEER. The CDR3 is 15 amino acids. Deletions cut 4 bases from V and 0 bases from J, with 10 bases between. The CDR3 loop is CASSRSADSNQPQHF. CDR3 DNA sequence: TGCGCCAGCAGCCGGTCCGCGGATAGCAATCAGCCCCAGCATTTT.

The chain joins TRBV6-5 to TRBJ2-5; TRBD2 matches 8 bases. The ends lost 4 bases at V and 3 bases at J; junction bases unmatched: 7. Germline-derived CDR1 and CDR2 are MNHEY and SVGAGI. The CDR3 has 15 residues. The chain's CDR3 is CASSLGTSGKETQYF. The CDR3 DNA reads as TGTGCCAGCAGTTTAGGTACTAGCGGAAAAGAGACCCAGTACTTC.

The rearrangement uses TRBV28 and TRBJ2-7, with TRBD1 matching 9 bases. The length of the CDR3 is 14 residues. Unmatched junction bases numbered 6, after V lost 7 bases and J lost 2 bases. Germline V gene data show CDR1 as MDHEN and CDR2 as SYDVKM. The CDR3 DNA reads as TGTGCCAGCAATGTAAACAGGGGGCCCTACGAGCAGTACTTC. Amino acids: CASNVNRGPYEQYF.

The genes are TRBV15 and TRBJ2-7; TRBD2 is a possible D gene (7 bases). Deletions cut 5 bases from V and 1 base from J, with 18 bases between. Germline lookup yields CDR1 LNHNV and CDR2 YYDKDF (reference sequence). This CDR3 comprises 16 residues. The CDR3 DNA reads as TGTGCCACCAGCTCCCGCCTGGGAGGGGGATCCTACGAGCAGTACTTC. It yields the protein CATSSRLGGGSYEQYF.